This T cell receptor beta chain appears in the sequencing data of a study of graft-versus-host responses after intestinal transplantation. Note on this clone: Antigen: not known.

Generated by immunoSEQ multiplex PCR, the TCRdb table keeps only in-frame clones and is missing some. This table holds approximately 97,000 clones, 85% to 95% found once. The length of the CDR3 is 15 residues. The germline V and J ends were trimmed by 6 bases and 2 bases, with 17 bases remaining between them. Germline CDR1 and CDR2: SGHAT and FQNNGV. Sequenced here: unstimulated CD8+ T cells sorted from spleen or lymph node cells, sampled before transplant. The source of this sequence is a human donor who was the organ donor for an intestinal transplant. The genes are TRBV11-2 and TRBJ2-7; perhaps TRBD1 as D (5 bases). The CDR3 coding sequence is TGTGCCAGCAGATCCCCCCAGGGTGCCCCCTACGAGCAGTACTTC. Amino acids: CASRSPQGAPYEQYF.